Shown below are 18 T cell receptor beta chains from a single sample sequenced in a study of CD8 T cells in ankylosing spondylitis. MiXCR, run by TCRdb on the 5' RACE reads, gives a single entry per CDR3 protein. The sample lists about 360,000 distinct CDR3 sequences; roughly 14% were seen once. Material: blood, either unsorted or a sorted T cell fraction (not recorded which). The receptors come from a male donor with ankylosing spondylitis or in good health (not recorded which).

The CDR3 reads CAISSVSFSSYNEQFF. In DNA, the CDR3 is TGTGCCATCAGTTCCGTCTCTTTTTCCTCCTACAATGAGCAGTTCTTC. The chain links TRBV10-3 to TRBJ2-1; D is undetermined. V was cut by 5 bases and J by 0 bases, with 14 bases left in between. Germline CDR1 is ENHRY and CDR2 is SYGVKD. The CDR3 is 16 amino acids.

This clonotype was counted only a few times. V and J are TRBV3-1 and TRBJ1-6; D gene ambiguous. CDR3 length: 14 residues. Germline CDR1 is LGHDT and CDR2 is YNNKEL (reference sequence). V dropped 0 bases and J dropped 14 bases, with 14 bases sitting between them. CDR3 sequence: CASSQDSASGTLHF. CDR3 coding DNA: TGTGCCAGCAGCCAAGATTCGGCCTCAGGAACCCTCCACTTT. The entire variable domain, with the rest obtained from reference TRBV3-1 and TRBJ1-6, is as follows: DTAVSQTPKYLVTQMGNDKSIKCEQNLGHDTMYWYKQDSKKFLKIMFSYNNKELIINETVPNRFSPKSPDKAHLNLHINSLELGDSAVYFCASSQDSASGTLHFGNGTRLTVT.

This clonotype has only a few counts. This chain uses TRBV5-1 with TRBJ1-1; 8 bases line up with TRBD1. J gave up 4 bases and V 4 bases, and 9 bases lay outside the gene matches. The germline gives CDR1 SGHRS, CDR2 YFSETQ. CDR3 length: 15 amino acids. CDR3 protein: CASSKDREGGTEAFF. Here the CDR3 DNA reads TGCGCCAGCAGCAAGGACAGGGAGGGGGGCACTGAAGCTTTCTTT.

The chain is built from TRBV7-9 and TRBJ2-4, with 9 positions matching TRBD1. CDR3 size: 14 residues. V dropped 4 bases and J dropped 6; count of bases not matched to a gene: 4. Germline values: CDR1 SEHNR, CDR2 FQNEAQ (reference sequence). The CDR3 DNA reads as TGTGCCAGCAGCTCCCCGGGACAGGGAAACATTCAGTACTTC. Amino acids: CASSSPGQGNIQYF.

The chain has TRBV5-1 and TRBJ2-2, with 7 bases fitting TRBD1. This CDR3 comprises 15 residues. The trim removed 5 bases at V and 3 bases at J, leaving 7 bases unmatched. Germline-derived CDR1 and CDR2 are SGHRS and YFSETQ. DNA for the CDR3: TGCGCCAGCAGACCGGGACAGTGGGACACCGGGGAGCTGTTTTTT. Its translation is CASRPGQWDTGELFF.

V gene TRBV9 combines with J gene TRBJ2-3; 7 bases agree with TRBD2. Germline values: CDR1 SGDLS, CDR2 YYNGEE. The CDR3 sequence is 15 residues long. V shed 0 bases, J shed 4 bases, and the junction held 5 bases outside the gene matches. The CDR3 loop is CASSVDSGRSDTQYF. The CDR3 coding sequence is TGTGCCAGCAGCGTAGATAGCGGGCGATCAGATACGCAGTATTTT.

This clonotype was counted a few times. CDR3 nucleotide sequence: TGTGCCAGCAGCCAAATATGGTCGGGGACTAACTATGGCTACACCTTC. It encodes CASSQIWSGTNYGYTF. The chain is built from TRBV3-1 and TRBJ1-2; D is unclear. Germline-derived CDR1 and CDR2 are LGHDT and YNNKEL (reference sequence). V shed 2 bases and J shed 0 bases, with 13 bases lying between them. This CDR3 region has 16 residues.

This clonotype was seen more than once but under ten times. The chain recombines TRBV5-4 with TRBJ2-2, with 7 bases identical to TRBD1. This CDR3 has 16 residues. V lost 6 bases and J lost 2; bases outside the gene matches: 10. Germline V CDR1 and CDR2: SGHNT, YYREEE (reference sequence). The CDR3 DNA follows: TGTGCCAGCAACCGACAGGGACGGCCCAACACCGGGGAGCTGTTTTTT. Translation gives CASNRQGRPNTGELFF.

This chain joins TRBV5-1 and TRBJ2-7; a possible D gene is TRBD1 (5 bases). Germline CDR1 reads SGHRS; CDR2 reads YFSETQ. This CDR3 has 15 amino acids. V lost 4 bases and J lost 0, with 14 bases in between. CDR3 sequence (DNA): TGCGCCAGCAGCCCGAACCCGACAGCCTCCTACGAGCAGTACTTC. Encoded protein: CASSPNPTASYEQYF. The full variable domain, completed using reference TRBV5-1 and TRBJ2-7, is KAGVTQTPRYLIKTRGQQVTLSCSPISGHRSVSWYQQTPGQGLQFLFEYFSETQRNKGNFPGRFSGRQFSNSRSEMNVSTLELGDSALYLCASSPNPTASYEQYFGPGTRLTVT.

In its sample, this clonotype was seen a few times. This chain joins TRBV5-1 and TRBJ2-3; D not resolved. The germline CDR1 and CDR2 sequences are SGHRS and YFSETQ. V was clipped by 0 bases and J by 2 bases, with 13 bases between them. The CDR3 extends over 16 amino acids. The CDR3 DNA follows: TGCGCCAGCAGCTTGGGGGTTTCCGCCTTCACAGATACGCAGTATTTT. This translates into CASSLGVSAFTDTQYF. Together with reference TRBV5-1 and TRBJ2-3, the CDR3 gives the full variable domain: KAGVTQTPRYLIKTRGQQVTLSCSPISGHRSVSWYQQTPGQGLQFLFEYFSETQRNKGNFPGRFSGRQFSNSRSEMNVSTLELGDSALYLCASSLGVSAFTDTQYFGPGTRLTVL.

V usage is TRBV7-2 and J usage is TRBJ2-2; D is perhaps TRBD2 (5 bases). Germline values: CDR1 SGHTA, CDR2 FQGNSA. The CDR3 covers 16 residues. Trimming shortened V by 2 bases and J by 1 base, and 11 bases separated the two germline ends. CDR3 DNA sequence: TGTGCCAGCAGCTTATGGTACGGGAAGAACACCGGGGAGCTGTTTTTT. Translated, it gives CASSLWYGKNTGELFF.

This clonotype occurred many times. The rearrangement links TRBV7-2 to TRBJ1-1; D unclear. Germline CDR1 SGHTA, CDR2 FQGNSA. This CDR3 contains 14 residues. Trimming left V 0 bases short and J 4 bases short, with 9 bases between. The CDR3 bases are TGTGCCAGCAGCTTAGCGCTCGGCCGCACTGAAGCTTTCTTT. This gives the protein CASSLALGRTEAFF.

The genes are TRBV4-1 and TRBJ2-1; the match to TRBD2 covers 7 bases. The CDR3 totals 16 residues. Germline CDR1 is MGHRA and CDR2 is YSYEKL. Germline trimming cut 1 base from V and 3 bases from J; bases unmatched to any gene: 6. CDR3 amino acids: CASSQVVASGYNEQFF. The CDR3 bases are TGCGCCAGCAGCCAAGTTGTGGCTAGCGGCTACAATGAGCAGTTCTTC.

This clonotype was observed at least ten times. The gene calls are TRBV3-1 and TRBJ1-5; TRBD1 might be the D (5 bases). Looked up from germline, CDR1 is LGHDT and CDR2 is YNNKEL (reference sequence). The CDR3 runs 16 residues. V was cut by 1 base and J by 2 bases, with 12 bases left in between. The CDR3 DNA reads TGTGCCAGCAGCCAAGGAGGGGCGATGGGCAATCAGCCCCAGCATTTT. It yields the protein CASSQGGAMGNQPQHF.

The sample holds a few counts of this clonotype. The V call is TRBV7-9, the J call TRBJ1-4; tentative D call: TRBD1 (6 bases). This CDR3 has 17 amino acids. CDR1 is SEHNR, CDR2 FQNEAQ, per germline (reference sequence). V was shortened by 3 bases and J by 7 bases, with 21 bases between the two germline ends. This CDR3 reads CASSFPGGAGVGEKLFF. The CDR3 DNA reads as TGTGCCAGCAGCTTCCCCGGGGGCGCGGGTGTTGGTGAAAAACTGTTTTTT.

This clonotype was seen a handful of times. This chain uses TRBV7-2 with TRBJ2-4, with 7 bases identical to TRBD2. V gave up 6 bases and J gave up 6 bases; unmatched junction bases: 8. CDR1 is SGHTA, CDR2 FQGNSA, per germline. The CDR3 runs 14 residues. The chain's CDR3 is CASSLLARGNIQYF. For the CDR3, the DNA is TGTGCCAGCAGTTTACTAGCGCGGGGAAACATTCAGTACTTC. Supplemented by reference TRBV7-2 and TRBJ2-4, the full variable domain reads GAGVSQSPSNKVTEKGKDVELRCDPISGHTALYWYRQSLGQGLEFLIYFQGNSAPDKSGLPSDRFSAERTGGSVSTLTIQRTQQEDSAVYLCASSLLARGNIQYFGAGTRLSVL.

The table lists this clonotype with a count of one. This sequence joins TRBV11-2 and TRBJ2-1; 7 bases are a match to TRBD2. CDR3 length: 20 residues. V trimming: 4 bases; J trimming: 0 bases; junction bases outside the gene matches: 18. Germline CDR1 SGHAT, CDR2 FQNNGV. The CDR3 DNA sequence: TGTGCCAGCAGCTCCCCCATCAGAGGAGTAGCGGGTATCTCCTACAATGAGCAGTTCTTC. Protein: CASSSPIRGVAGISYNEQFF.

The rearrangement joins TRBV29-1 to TRBJ2-5, with TRBD1 matching over 9 bases. This CDR3 region has 13 residues. The ends lost 6 bases at V and 5 bases at J; junction bases unmatched: 7. Germline V gene lookup returns CDR1 SQVTM and CDR2 ANQGSEA. Here the CDR3 reads CSVAGQGFETQYF. In DNA, the CDR3 is TGCAGCGTGGCCGGACAGGGGTTCGAGACCCAGTACTTC.